This TCR beta chain was sequenced for a study of blood T cell repertoires in COVID-19. Overall study context: Sources were T cells, B-cell-depleted T cells, or PBMCs; the material itself was cDNA or gDNA.

CDR1 and CDR2 from the germline V gene are MNHEY and SVGAGI. V was cut by 6 bases and J by 2 bases, with 17 bases left in between. The CDR3 consists of 15 residues. Authors' methods: Nucleated cell counts were estimated from reference gene primer amplification. The assay was immunoSEQ multiplex PCR, and TCRdb's table has in-frame clones only and misses some. The V and J calls and clone size are taken from that table; D and trimming were inferred from the DNA. The data hold tens of thousands of clones, with about 87% observed a single time. The sequencing sample was made of peripheral blood. This TCR was recovered from an elderly woman with active COVID-19. The rearrangement links TRBV6-5 to TRBJ2-7; D is possibly TRBD1 (5 bases). The chain's CDR3 is CASRPGLFGTYEQYF. The CDR3 nucleotides are TGTGCCAGCAGACCAGGGTTGTTTGGGACCTACGAGCAGTACTTC.